One sample yielded the 6 T cell receptor beta chains listed below, sequenced in a study of T-cell memory formation after mild COVID-19. Using its own MiXCR run on the 5' RACE reads, TCRdb lists one record per CDR3 protein. The table has 500,000 to 550,000 distinct CDR3 sequences, around 20% seen once. What was sequenced was PBMCs or a T cell subset sorted from them (not recorded which). These receptors were obtained from an adult woman who had mild COVID-19 (a few samples of this study predate the infection). Cell type and time point are not known.

This clonotype showed up just a few times. The chain carries TRBV7-2 and TRBJ1-1; D is uncertain. Germline V lookup: CDR1 SGHTA, CDR2 FQGNSA. The CDR3 totals 13 residues. Trimming removed 1 base from V and 10 bases from J, with 13 bases in between. Written as DNA, the CDR3 is TGTGCCAGCAGCTTAGTTGGAGCGCGAGGAGCTTTCTTT. It is translated as CASSLVGARGAFF.

This chain joins TRBV5-1 and TRBJ2-1, with 10 nucleotides matching TRBD2. The CDR3 covers 14 residues. J was trimmed by 5 bases and V by 2 bases; bases with no gene match: 1. Germline values: CDR1 SGHRS, CDR2 YFSETQ. The CDR3 protein is CASSFTSGNNEQFF. As DNA, the CDR3 is TGCGCCAGCAGCTTCACTAGCGGGAACAATGAGCAGTTCTTC.

The chain joins TRBV6-2 or TRBV6-3 to TRBJ2-3; no clear D gene. Germline V CDR1 and CDR2: MNHEY, SVGEGT. V shed 8 bases and J shed 4 bases, with 13 bases lying between them. CDR3 length equals 13 residues. The CDR3 coding sequence is TGTGCCAGCGGATCTATGGATGCAGATACGCAGTATTTT. It yields the protein CASGSMDADTQYF.

At least ten counts were recorded for this clonotype. V and J are TRBV5-1 and TRBJ2-1, with 7 bases fitting TRBD2. V lost 4 bases and J lost 4; bases outside the gene matches: 5. Germline-derived CDR1 and CDR2 are SGHRS and YFSETQ. The CDR3 length is 14 residues. CDR3: CASSPDSGYNEQFF. DNA of the CDR3: TGCGCCAGCAGCCCCGATAGCGGGTACAATGAGCAGTTCTTC.

This clonotype was counted a single time. The CDR3 protein is CASMTGANVLTF. The DNA of the CDR3 is TGTGCCAGCATGACTGGGGCCAACGTCCTGACTTTC. This sequence joins TRBV7-8 and TRBJ2-6; no firm D call. The germline gives CDR1 SGHVS, CDR2 FQNEAQ. The CDR3 runs 12 residues. Trimming took 7 bases from V and 2 from J, leaving 3 bases between them.

The rearrangement links TRBV29-1 to TRBJ2-5; no definite D call. The CDR3 runs to 12 residues. The germline CDR1 and CDR2 sequences are SQVTM and ANQGSEA. The V end lost 2 bases, the J end lost 6 bases, and 10 bases lay between the germline ends. The CDR3 nucleotides read TGCAGCGTTGAAATCGGTTTCCAGACCCAGTACTTC. It specifies CSVEIGFQTQYF.